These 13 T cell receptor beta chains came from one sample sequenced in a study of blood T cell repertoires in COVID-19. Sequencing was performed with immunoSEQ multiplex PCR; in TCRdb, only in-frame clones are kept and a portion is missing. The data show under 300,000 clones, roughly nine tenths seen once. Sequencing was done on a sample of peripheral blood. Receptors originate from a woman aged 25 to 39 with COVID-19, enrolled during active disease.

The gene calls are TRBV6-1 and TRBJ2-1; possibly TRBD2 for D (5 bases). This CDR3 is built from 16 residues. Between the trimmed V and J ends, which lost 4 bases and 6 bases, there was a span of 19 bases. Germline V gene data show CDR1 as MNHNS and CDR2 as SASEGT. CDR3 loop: CASSAHGRGLGNEQFF. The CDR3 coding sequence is TGTGCCAGCAGTGCCCACGGACGAGGGTTGGGCAATGAGCAGTTCTTC.

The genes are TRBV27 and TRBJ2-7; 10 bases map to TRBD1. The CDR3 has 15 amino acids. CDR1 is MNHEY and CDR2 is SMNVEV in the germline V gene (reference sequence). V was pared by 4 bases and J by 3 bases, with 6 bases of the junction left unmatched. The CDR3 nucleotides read TGTGCCAGCAGTTGGGGGACAGGGGCCAACTACGAGCAGTACTTC. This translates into CASSWGTGANYEQYF.

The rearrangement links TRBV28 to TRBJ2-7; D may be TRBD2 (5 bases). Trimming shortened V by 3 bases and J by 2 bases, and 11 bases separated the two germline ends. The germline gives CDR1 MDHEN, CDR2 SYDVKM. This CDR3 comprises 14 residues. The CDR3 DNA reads TGTGCCAGCAGTTTTCTAGCAGGCACCTACGAGCAGTACTTC. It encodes CASSFLAGTYEQYF.

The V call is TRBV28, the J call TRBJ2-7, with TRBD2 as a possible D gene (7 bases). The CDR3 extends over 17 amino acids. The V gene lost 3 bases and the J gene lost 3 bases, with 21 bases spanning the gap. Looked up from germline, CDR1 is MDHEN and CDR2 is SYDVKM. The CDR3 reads CASSFPRRRGGGYEQYF. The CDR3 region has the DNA TGTGCCAGCAGTTTTCCGCGCAGGCGGGGAGGGGGCTACGAGCAGTACTTC.

CDR3 amino acids: CASSRGGSETQYF. The CDR3 region has the DNA TGTGCCAGCAGCCGCGGGGGGTCAGAGACCCAGTACTTC. The V gene is TRBV11-3, the J gene TRBJ2-5; TRBD2 agrees at 8 bases. Germline V gives CDR1 SGHNT, CDR2 YENEEA. The length of the CDR3 is 13 residues. Trimming cost V 5 bases and J 4 bases; bases outside gene matches: 3.

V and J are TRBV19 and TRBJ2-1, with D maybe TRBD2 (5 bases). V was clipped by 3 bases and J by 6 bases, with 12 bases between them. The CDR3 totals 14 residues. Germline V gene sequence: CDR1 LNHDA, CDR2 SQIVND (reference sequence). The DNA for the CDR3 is TGTGCCAGTAGTATCAGAGCGAGGGTCAATGAGCAGTTCTTC. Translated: CASSIRARVNEQFF.

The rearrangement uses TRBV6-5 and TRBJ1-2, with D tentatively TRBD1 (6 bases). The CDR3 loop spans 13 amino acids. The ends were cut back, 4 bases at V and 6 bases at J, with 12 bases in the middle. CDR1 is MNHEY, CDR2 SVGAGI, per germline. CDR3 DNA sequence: TGTGCCAGCAGTTTCGTTCAGGGGCATGGCTACACCTTC. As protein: CASSFVQGHGYTF.

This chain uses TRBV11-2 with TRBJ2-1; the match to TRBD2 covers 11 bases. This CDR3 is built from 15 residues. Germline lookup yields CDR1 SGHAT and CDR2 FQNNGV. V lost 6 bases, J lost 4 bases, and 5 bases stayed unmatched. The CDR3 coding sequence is TGTGCCAGCAGGCTACTAGCGGGGGCATACAATGAGCAGTTCTTC. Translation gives CASRLLAGAYNEQFF.

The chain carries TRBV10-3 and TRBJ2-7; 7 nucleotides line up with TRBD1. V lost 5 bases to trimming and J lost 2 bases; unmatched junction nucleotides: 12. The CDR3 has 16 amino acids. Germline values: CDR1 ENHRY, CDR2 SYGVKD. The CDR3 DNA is TGTGCCATCAGTAACAAAACAGGGGCCCCAACCTACGAGCAGTACTTC. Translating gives CAISNKTGAPTYEQYF.

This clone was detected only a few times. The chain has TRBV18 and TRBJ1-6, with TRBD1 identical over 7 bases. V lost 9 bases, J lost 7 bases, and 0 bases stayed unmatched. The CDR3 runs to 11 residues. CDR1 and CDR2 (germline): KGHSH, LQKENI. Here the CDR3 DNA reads TGTGCCAGGACAGGGAATTCACCCCTCCACTTT. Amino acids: CARTGNSPLHF.

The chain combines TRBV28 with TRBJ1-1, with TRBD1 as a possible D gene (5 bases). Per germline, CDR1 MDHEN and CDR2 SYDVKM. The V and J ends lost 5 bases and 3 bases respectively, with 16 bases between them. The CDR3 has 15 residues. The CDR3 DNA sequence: TGTGCCAGCAGTGTCCAGGGATTTTGGGACACTGAAGCTTTCTTT. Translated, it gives CASSVQGFWDTEAFF.

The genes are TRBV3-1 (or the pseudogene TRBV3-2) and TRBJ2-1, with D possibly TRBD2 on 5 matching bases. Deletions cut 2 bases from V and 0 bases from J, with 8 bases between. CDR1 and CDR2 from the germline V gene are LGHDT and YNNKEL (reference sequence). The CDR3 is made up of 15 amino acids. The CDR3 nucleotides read TGTGCCAGCAGCCAAAGCGGAGGCTCCTACAATGAGCAGTTCTTC. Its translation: CASSQSGGSYNEQFF.

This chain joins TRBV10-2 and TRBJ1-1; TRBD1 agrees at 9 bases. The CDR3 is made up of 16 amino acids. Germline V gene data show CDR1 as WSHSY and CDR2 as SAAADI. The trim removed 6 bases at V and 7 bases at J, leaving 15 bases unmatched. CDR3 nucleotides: TGCGCCAGCAGAACCGGGACAGGGTCCCTTCTGGGTGAAGCTTTCTTT. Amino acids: CASRTGTGSLLGEAFF.